There are a few counts of the clone carrying this TCR beta chain. Looked up from germline, CDR1 is MNHEY and CDR2 is SVGAGI. V was shortened by 4 bases and J by 6 bases, with 9 bases between the two germline ends. The CDR3 extends over 13 amino acids. The PCR had 60 Vbeta and 13 Jbeta primers. Profiling relied on immunoSEQ multiplex PCR, and the TCRdb table lists in-frame clones only, not all of them. The sample yields about 89,000 clones, roughly 66% seen once. The entry originates in a study of cytomegalovirus exposure and HLA in healthy donors. The sample was PBMCs. This receptor was identified in a man aged 25-40 years in good health and CMV-seronegative. The V and J genes are TRBV6-5 and TRBJ2-2; TRBD2 might be the D (5 bases). The CDR3 DNA sequence: TGTGCCAGCAGTTCGGACTTCTCCGGGGAGCTGTTTTTT. It specifies CASSSDFSGELFF.